What follows is one T cell receptor beta chain and its context. This sample was taken from a study of T cell changes during pregnancy in multiple sclerosis. Method: immunoSEQ multiplex PCR; TCRdb's copy keeps in-frame clones and lacks some. The repertoire holds 70,000 to 95,000 clones, with 85% to 95% as singletons. The length of the CDR3 is 15 residues. V was shortened by 3 bases and J by 1 base, with 12 bases between the two germline ends. Germline CDR1 and CDR2: MGHRA and YSYEKL. This specimen was peripheral blood, taken in the second trimester of pregnancy. The receptor was derived from a female donor in good health, enrolled as a control in a pregnancy study. The chain combines TRBV4-1 with TRBJ1-1, with D possibly TRBD1 on 6 matching bases. The CDR3 DNA reads TGCGCCAGCAGCCAGCCGAACAGGGAGAACACTGAAGCTTTCTTT. It is translated as CASSQPNRENTEAFF.